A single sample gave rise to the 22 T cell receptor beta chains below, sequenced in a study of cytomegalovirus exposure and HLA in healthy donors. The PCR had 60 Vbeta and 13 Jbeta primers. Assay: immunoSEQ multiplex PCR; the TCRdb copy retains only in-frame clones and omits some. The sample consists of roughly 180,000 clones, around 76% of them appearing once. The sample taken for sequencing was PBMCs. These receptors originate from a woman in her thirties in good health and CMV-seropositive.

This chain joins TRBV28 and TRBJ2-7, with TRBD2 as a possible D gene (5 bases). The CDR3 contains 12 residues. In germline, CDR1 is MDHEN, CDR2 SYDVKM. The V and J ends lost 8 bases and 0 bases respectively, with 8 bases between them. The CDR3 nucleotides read TGTGCCAGCGGAGGAGGCTCCTACGAGCAGTACTTC. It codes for CASGGGSYEQYF.

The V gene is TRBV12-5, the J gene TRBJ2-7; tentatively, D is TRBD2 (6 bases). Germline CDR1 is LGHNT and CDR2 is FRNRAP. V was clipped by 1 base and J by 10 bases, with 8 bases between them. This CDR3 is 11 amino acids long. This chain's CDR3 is CASGLGGVQYF. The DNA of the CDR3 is TGTGCTAGTGGTTTGGGCGGGGTCCAGTACTTC.

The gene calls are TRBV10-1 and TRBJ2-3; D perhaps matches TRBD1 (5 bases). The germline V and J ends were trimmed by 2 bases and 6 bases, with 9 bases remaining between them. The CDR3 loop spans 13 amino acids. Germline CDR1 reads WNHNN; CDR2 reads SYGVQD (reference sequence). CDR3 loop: CASSEGARDTQYF. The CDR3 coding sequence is TGCGCCAGCAGTGAGGGGGCGAGGGATACGCAGTATTTT.

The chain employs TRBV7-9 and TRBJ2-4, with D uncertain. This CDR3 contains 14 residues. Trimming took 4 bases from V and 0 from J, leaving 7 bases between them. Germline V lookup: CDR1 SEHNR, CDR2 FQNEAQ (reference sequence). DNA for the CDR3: TGTGCCAGCAGCTCCGCAGGAGCCAAAAACATTCAGTACTTC. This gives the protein CASSSAGAKNIQYF.

The DNA of the CDR3 is TGTGCCAGCAGCCAAGATGGAACGGGGGGGCCGAGGGATACGCAGTATTTT. Its translation: CASSQDGTGGPRDTQYF. The chain links TRBV4-2 to TRBJ2-3; 8 nucleotides line up with TRBD2. The CDR3 extends over 17 amino acids. CDR1 LGHNA and CDR2 YNFKEQ come from the germline V gene. V was pared by 0 bases and J by 6 bases, with 11 bases of the junction left unmatched.

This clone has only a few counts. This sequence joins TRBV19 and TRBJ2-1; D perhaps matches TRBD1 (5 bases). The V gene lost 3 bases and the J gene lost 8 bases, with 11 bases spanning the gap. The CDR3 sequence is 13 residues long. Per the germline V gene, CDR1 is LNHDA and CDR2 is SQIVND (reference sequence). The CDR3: CASSMQGADEQFF. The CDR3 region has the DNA TGTGCCAGTAGTATGCAGGGTGCGGATGAGCAGTTCTTC.

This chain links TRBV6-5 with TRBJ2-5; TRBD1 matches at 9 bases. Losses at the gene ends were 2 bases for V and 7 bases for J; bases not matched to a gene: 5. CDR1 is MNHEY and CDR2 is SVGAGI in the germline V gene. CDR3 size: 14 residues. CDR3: CASSYSVGQGTQYF. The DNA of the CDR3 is TGTGCCAGCAGTTACAGTGTGGGACAGGGGACCCAGTACTTC.

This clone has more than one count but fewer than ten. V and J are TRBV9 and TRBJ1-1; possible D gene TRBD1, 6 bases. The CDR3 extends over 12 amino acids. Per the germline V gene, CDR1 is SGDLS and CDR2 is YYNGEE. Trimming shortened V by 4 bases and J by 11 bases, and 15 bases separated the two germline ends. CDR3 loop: CASSPRTGSAFF. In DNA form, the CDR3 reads TGTGCCAGCAGCCCACGAACAGGGTCGGCTTTCTTT.

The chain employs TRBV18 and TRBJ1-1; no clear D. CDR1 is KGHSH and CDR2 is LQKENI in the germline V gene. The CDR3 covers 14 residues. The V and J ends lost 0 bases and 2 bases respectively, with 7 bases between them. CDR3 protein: CASSPPAGNTEAFF. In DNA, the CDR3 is TGTGCCAGCTCACCACCGGCGGGAAACACTGAAGCTTTCTTT.

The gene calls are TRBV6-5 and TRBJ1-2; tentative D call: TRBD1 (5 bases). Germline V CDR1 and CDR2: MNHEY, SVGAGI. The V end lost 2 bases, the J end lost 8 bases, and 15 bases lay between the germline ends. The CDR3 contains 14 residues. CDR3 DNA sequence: TGTGCCAGCAGTTACCTCGGGGGTATGGGGGGCTACACCTTC. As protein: CASSYLGGMGGYTF.

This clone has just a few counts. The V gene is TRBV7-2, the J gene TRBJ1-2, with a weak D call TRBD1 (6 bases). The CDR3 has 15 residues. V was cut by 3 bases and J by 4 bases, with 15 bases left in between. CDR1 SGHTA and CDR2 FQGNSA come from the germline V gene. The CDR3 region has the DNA TGTGCCAGCAGCTTCAGACAGGCTAGCGGCTATGGCTACACCTTC. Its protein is CASSFRQASGYGYTF.

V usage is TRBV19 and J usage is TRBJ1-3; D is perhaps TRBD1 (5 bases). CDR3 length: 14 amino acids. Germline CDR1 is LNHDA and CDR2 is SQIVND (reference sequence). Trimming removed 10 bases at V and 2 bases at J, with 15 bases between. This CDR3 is CATQRGDPGNTIYF. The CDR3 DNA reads TGTGCCACCCAACGGGGGGACCCTGGAAACACCATATATTTT.

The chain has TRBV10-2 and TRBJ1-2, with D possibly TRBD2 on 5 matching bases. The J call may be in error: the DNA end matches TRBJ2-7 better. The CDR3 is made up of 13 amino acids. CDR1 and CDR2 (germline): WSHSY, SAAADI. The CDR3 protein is CASSESLMTGQYF. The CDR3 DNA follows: TGCGCCAGCAGTGAGTCCCTTATGACGGGACAGTACTTC.

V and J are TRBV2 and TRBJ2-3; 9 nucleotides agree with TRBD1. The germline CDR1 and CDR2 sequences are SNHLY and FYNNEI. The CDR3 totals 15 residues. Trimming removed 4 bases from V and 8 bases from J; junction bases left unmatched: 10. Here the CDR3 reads CASSGRTGAGGTQYF. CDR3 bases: TGTGCCAGCAGTGGACGGACAGGGGCAGGGGGTACGCAGTATTTT.

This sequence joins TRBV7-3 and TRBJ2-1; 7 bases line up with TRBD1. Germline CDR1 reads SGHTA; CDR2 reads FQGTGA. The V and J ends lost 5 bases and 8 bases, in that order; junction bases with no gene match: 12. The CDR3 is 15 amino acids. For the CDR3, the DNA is TGTGCCAGCAGCGCCAACAGGGGACGAGGCCATGAGCAGTTCTTC. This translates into CASSANRGRGHEQFF.

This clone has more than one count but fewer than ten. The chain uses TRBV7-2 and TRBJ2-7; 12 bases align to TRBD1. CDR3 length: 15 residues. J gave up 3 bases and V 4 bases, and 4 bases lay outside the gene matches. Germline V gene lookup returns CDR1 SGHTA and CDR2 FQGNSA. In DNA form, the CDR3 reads TGTGCCAGCAGCTCGTGGGACAGGGGGCTCTACGAGCAGTACTTC. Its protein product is CASSSWDRGLYEQYF.

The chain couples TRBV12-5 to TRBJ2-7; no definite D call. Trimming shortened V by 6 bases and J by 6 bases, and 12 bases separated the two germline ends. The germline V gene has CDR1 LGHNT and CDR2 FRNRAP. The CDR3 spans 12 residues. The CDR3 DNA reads TGTGCTAGTGGCCCGAATCCGGGCGAGCAGTACTTC. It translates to CASGPNPGEQYF.

CDR3 amino acids: CASSQDVMTSGLETQYF. As DNA, the CDR3 is TGTGCCAGCAGCCAAGATGTTATGACTAGCGGGTTGGAGACCCAGTACTTC. This chain uses TRBV4-2 with TRBJ2-5; 10 bases are a match to TRBD2. This CDR3 is 17 amino acids long. Germline V CDR1 and CDR2: LGHNA, YNFKEQ. The junction had 9 bases not matched to a gene; V was cut back by 0 bases and J by 5 bases.

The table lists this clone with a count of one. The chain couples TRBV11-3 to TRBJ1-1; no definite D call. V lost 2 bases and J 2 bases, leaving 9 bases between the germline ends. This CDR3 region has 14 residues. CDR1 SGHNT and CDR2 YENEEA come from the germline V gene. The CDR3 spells CASSLRGSNTEAFF. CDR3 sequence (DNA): TGTGCCAGCAGCTTACGGGGTTCCAACACTGAAGCTTTCTTT.

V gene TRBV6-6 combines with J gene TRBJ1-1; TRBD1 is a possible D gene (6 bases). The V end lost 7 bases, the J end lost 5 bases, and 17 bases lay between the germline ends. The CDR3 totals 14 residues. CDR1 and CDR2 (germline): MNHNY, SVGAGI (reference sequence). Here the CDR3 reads CASKETGSVTEAFF. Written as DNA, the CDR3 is TGTGCCAGCAAGGAGACAGGCTCGGTGACTGAAGCTTTCTTT.

The CDR3 nucleotides are TGCGCCAGCGCAGGGTTGGCTTCCTACGAGCAGTACTTC. Translated, it gives CASAGLASYEQYF. V is TRBV10-2 and J is TRBJ2-7, with D tentatively TRBD1 (5 bases). V was cut by 8 bases and J by 1 base, with 12 bases left in between. Germline V lookup: CDR1 WSHSY, CDR2 SAAADI. The CDR3 contains 13 residues.

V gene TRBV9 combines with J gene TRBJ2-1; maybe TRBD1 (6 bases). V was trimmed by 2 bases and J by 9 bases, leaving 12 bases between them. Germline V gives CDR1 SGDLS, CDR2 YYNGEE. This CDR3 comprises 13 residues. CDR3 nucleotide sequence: TGTGCCAGCAGCGTCCTTCGAGGGGGTGAGCAGTTCTTC. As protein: CASSVLRGGEQFF.